This T cell receptor beta chain is drawn from a study of beta chain bispecific antibodies for T cell cancers. Study information: Healthy donor T cells cocultured with leukemia lines and bispecific antibodies. The leukemia lines expressed TRBV12-3 (Jurkat) and TRBV5-5 (HPB-ALL).

Expansion lasted approximately 3 days, with either anti-CD3 antibody OKT3 or CD3/CD28 beads. Each coculture: about 50,000 target cells, about 50,000 normal T cells, bispecific antibody. Clonotypes were quantified using unique molecular identifier barcodes. TCRdb analysed the 5' RACE reads with MiXCR anew, one entry per CDR3 protein. The sample records more than 15,000 distinct CDR3 sequences, about 1.9% being singletons. Whole-study findings and limits: Most targeted TRBV signal came from the leukemia cell line cells, not normal T cells.

This clonotype was observed many times. Its antigen is undetermined. V trimming: 4 bases; J trimming: 4 bases; junction bases outside the gene matches: 9. The CDR3 is 18 amino acids. Germline CDR1 SGHVS, CDR2 FQNEAQ. The sequence was collected from a human donor in good health. Some clones in this sample may be carry-over from other donors' samples. The chain uses TRBV7-8 and TRBJ2-1, with 14 nucleotides matching TRBD2. Sequenced input: healthy donor T cells cultured with leukemia cells. DNA of the CDR3: TGTGCCAGCAGCTCGGGACTAGCGGGGGCCACGGGTTACAATGAGCAGTTCTTC. Its protein product is CASSSGLAGATGYNEQFF.